This note documents a single TCR beta chain sequence. Its antigen is as yet unknown. In making TCR cDNA, 5'RACE template switching added a universal primer site and UMIs to it. Via MiXCR, TCRdb re-called the 5' RACE reads, giving one row per CDR3 protein. The table has 450,000 to 550,000 distinct CDR3 sequences, 21% seen once. The sample belongs to a study of T cells after yellow fever vaccination. Overall study context: Where fractions had low cell numbers, libraries were prepared from them with the SMART-Seq v4 Ultra Low Input RNA kit. Findings of the study overall: Among all clonotypes, a small share was observed in both CD4 and CD8 compartments.

This specimen consisted of PBMCs, obtained approximately 20 days after the first yellow fever vaccination. The receptor's source is a man aged 18 to 30 who received the YFV17D yellow fever vaccine.

The CDR3 bases are TGTGCCAGCAGCAACAGGGGGGCCCGAGAAAACATTCAGTACTTC. Translation: CASSNRGARENIQYF. The chain carries TRBV6-1 and TRBJ2-4; 8 bases agree with TRBD1. V lost 6 bases and J lost 5; bases outside the gene matches: 9. The germline CDR1 and CDR2 sequences are MNHNS and SASEGT. The CDR3 loop spans 15 amino acids.